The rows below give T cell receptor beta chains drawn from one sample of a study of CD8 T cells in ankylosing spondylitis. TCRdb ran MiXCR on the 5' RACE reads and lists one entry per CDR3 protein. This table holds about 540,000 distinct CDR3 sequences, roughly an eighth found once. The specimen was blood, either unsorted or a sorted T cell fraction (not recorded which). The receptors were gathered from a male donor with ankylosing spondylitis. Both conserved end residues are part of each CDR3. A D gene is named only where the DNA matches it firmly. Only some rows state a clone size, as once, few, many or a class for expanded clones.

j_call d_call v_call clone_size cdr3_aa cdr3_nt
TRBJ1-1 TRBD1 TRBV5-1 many CASGGQGGTEAFF TGCGCCAGCGGAGGACAGGGAGGTACTGAAGCTTTCTTT
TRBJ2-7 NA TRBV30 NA CAWRFGLTEEYF TGTGCCTGGAGGTTTGGACTAACCGAGGAGTACTTC
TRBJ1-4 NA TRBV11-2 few CATQPGPTNEKLFF TGTGCCACCCAACCCGGCCCAACTAATGAAAAACTGTTTTTT
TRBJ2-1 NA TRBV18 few CASSLDREQFF TGTGCCAGCTCACTGGACCGGGAGCAGTTCTTC
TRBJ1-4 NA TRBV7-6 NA CASSSTPPGPGGGEKLFF TGTGCCAGCAGCTCGACTCCCCCGGGACCGGGCGGGGGTGAAAAACTGTTTTTT
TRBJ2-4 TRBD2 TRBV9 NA CASSVAETSGSGRNIQYF TGTGCCAGCAGCGTAGCAGAGACTAGCGGTTCCGGGAGAAACATTCAGTACTTC
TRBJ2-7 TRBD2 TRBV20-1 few CSVSTSGRFEQYF TGCAGTGTTTCGACTAGCGGGAGGTTCGAGCAGTACTTC
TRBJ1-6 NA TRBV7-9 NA CASSQDVYNSPLHF TGTGCCAGCAGCCAGGACGTGTATAATTCACCCCTCCACTTT
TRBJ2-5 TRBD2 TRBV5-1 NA CASSLASGPQETQYF TGCGCCAGCAGCTTGGCTAGCGGACCTCAAGAGACCCAGTACTTC
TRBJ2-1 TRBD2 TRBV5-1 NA CASSGTSVNEQFF TGCGCCAGCAGCGGGACTAGCGTGAATGAGCAGTTCTTC
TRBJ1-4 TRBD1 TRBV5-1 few CASSLVIGQGAQLFF TGCGCCAGCAGCTTGGTAATTGGACAGGGGGCGCAACTGTTTTTT
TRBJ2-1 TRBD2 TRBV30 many CAWGRENYNEQFF TGTGCCTGGGGGCGGGAGAACTACAATGAGCAGTTCTTC
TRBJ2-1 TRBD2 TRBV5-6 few CASSLTSGRAWDSYNEQFF TGTGCCAGCAGCTTGACTAGCGGGAGGGCCTGGGACTCCTACAATGAGCAGTTCTTC
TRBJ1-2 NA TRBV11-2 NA CASSLERPQAQTANYGYTF TGTGCCAGCAGCTTAGAAAGGCCCCAGGCCCAAACGGCTAACTATGGCTACACCTTC
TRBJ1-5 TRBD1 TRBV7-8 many CASSRDRNQPQHF TGTGCCAGCAGCCGGGACAGAAATCAGCCCCAGCATTTT
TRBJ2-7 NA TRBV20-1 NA CSARAQGGYEQYF TGCAGTGCTAGAGCGCAGGGTGGTTACGAGCAGTACTTC